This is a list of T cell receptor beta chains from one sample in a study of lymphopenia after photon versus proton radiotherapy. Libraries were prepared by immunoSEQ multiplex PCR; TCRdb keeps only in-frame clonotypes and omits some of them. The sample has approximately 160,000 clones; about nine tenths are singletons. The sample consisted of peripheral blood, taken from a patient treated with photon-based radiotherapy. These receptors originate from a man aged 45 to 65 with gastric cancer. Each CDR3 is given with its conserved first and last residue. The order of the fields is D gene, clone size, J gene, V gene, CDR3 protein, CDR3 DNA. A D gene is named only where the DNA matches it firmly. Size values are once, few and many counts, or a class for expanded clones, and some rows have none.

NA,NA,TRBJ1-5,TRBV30,CAWSGHPRGNQPQHF,TGTGCCTGGAGTGGTCACCCGAGAGGAAATCAGCCCCAGCATTTT
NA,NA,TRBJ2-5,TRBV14,CASSRIGIREAQYF,TGTGCCAGCAGCCGAATAGGGATAAGAGAAGCCCAGTACTTC
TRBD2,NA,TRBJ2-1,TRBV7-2,CASSPQSLAGGNEQFF,TGTGCCAGCAGCCCTCAATCTCTAGCGGGAGGGAATGAGCAGTTCTTC
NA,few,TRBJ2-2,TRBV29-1,CSVGWQANTGELFF,TGCAGCGTTGGGTGGCAGGCGAACACCGGGGAGCTGTTTTTT
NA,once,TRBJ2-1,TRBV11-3,CASSLASYNEQFF,TGTGCCAGCAGCTTAGCTAGTTACAATGAGCAGTTCTTC
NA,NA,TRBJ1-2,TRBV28,CASSLGVNYGYTF,TGTGCCAGCAGTTTAGGCGTGAACTATGGCTACACCTTC
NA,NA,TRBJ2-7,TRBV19,CASSMDSGTYEQYF,TGTGCCAGTAGTATGGACAGCGGGACCTACGAGCAGTACTTC
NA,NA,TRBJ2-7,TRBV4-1,CASSQAGGQSYEQYF,TGCGCCAGCAGCCAAGCGGGGGGACAGAGCTACGAGCAGTACTTC
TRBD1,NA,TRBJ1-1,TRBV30,CAWSVRAGGSTEAFF,TGTGCCTGGAGTGTACGGGCAGGGGGGAGCACTGAAGCTTTCTTT
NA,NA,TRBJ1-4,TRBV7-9,CASSLDLEEKLFF,TGTGCCAGCAGCTTAGACCTTGAGGAAAAACTGTTTTTT
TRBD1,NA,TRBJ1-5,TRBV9,CASSVGTGGFQPQHF,TGTGCCAGCAGCGTTGGGACAGGGGGCTTTCAGCCCCAGCATTTT
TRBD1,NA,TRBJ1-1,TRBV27,CASSFAGGAGVAFF,TGTGCCAGCAGTTTCGCAGGGGGCGCGGGCGTAGCTTTCTTT
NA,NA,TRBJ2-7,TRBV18,CASSPPPQGAREQYF,TGTGCCAGCTCACCACCCCCACAGGGAGCGAGAGAGCAGTACTTC
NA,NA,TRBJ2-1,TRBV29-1,CSVGRSPYNEQFF,TGCAGCGTTGGAAGGAGCCCTTACAATGAGCAGTTCTTC
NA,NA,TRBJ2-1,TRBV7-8,CASSSAGTLTYNEQFF,TGTGCCAGCAGCTCCGCCGGGACTTTGACGTACAATGAGCAGTTCTTC
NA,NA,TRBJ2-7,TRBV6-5,CAVGRDSSYEQYF,TGTGCCGTCGGGCGGGATAGCTCCTACGAGCAGTACTTC
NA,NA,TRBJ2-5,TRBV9,CASSVDLEETQYF,TGTGCCAGCAGCGTAGATTTGGAGGAGACCCAGTACTTC
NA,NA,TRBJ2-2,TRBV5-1,CASSRTGELFF,TGCGCCAGCAGCCGGACCGGGGAGCTGTTTTTT
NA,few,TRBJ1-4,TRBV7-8,CASSLVSLEGEKLFF,TGTGCCAGCAGCTTAGTGAGCCTAGAGGGGGAAAAACTGTTTTTT
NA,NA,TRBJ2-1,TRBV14,CASGVYSYNEQFF,TGTGCCAGCGGGGTCTACTCCTACAATGAGCAGTTCTTC
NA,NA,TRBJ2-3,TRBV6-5,CASSYNSGLPQYF,TGTGCCAGCAGTTACAATTCAGGGCTCCCGCAGTATTTT
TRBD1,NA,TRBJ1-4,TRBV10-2,CASSESYSGQILVATNEKLFF,TGCGCCAGCAGTGAGTCGTATTCGGGACAGATCTTAGTTGCAACTAATGAAAAACTGTTTTTT
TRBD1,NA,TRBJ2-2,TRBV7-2,CASSFRDSPTGELFF,TGTGCCAGCAGCTTCCGGGACAGCCCCACCGGGGAGCTGTTTTTT
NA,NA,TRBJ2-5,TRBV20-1,CSATEGETQYF,TGCAGTGCTACCGAAGGAGAGACCCAGTACTTC
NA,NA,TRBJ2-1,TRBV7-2,CASSPLGGGEQFF,TGTGCCAGCAGCCCTCTCGGTGGCGGGGAGCAGTTCTTC
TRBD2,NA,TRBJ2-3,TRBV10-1,CASSGTSGSTDTQYF,TGCGCCAGCAGTGGGACTAGCGGCAGCACAGATACGCAGTATTTT
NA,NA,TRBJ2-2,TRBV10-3,CAISPQGGELFF,TGTGCCATCAGCCCTCAGGGCGGGGAGCTGTTTTTT
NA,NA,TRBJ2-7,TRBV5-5,CASSLEAGPSYEQYF,TGTGCCAGCAGCTTGGAGGCGGGGCCCTCCTACGAGCAGTACTTC
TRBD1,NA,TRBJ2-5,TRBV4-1,CASSQLISGTGVGETQYF,TGCGCCAGCAGCCAGCTGATATCCGGGACAGGGGTTGGCGAGACCCAGTACTTC
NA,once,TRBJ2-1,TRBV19,CASSRVPDSSGEQFF,TGTGCCAGTAGTAGGGTTCCGGACTCTTCCGGTGAGCAGTTCTTC
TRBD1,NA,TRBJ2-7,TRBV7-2,CASSLSGTGPYEQYF,TGTGCCAGCAGCTTATCCGGGACAGGTCCATACGAGCAGTACTTC
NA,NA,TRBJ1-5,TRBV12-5,CASAPGRNQPQHF,TGTGCTAGTGCCCCGGGCAGAAATCAGCCCCAGCATTTT
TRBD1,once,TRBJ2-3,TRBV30,CAWSVRTGDTQYF,TGTGCCTGGAGTGTACGGACAGGAGATACGCAGTATTTT
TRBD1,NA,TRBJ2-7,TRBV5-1,CASRKDRETSYEQYF,TGCGCCAGCAGAAAGGACAGGGAAACGTCCTACGAGCAGTACTTC
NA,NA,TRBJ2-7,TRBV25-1,CASSGSGGLGDEQYF,TGTGCCAGCAGTGGGTCCGGGGGGCTGGGGGACGAGCAGTACTTC
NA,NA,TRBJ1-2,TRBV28,CASSSDSTGGYTF,TGTGCCAGCAGTTCGGACTCTACAGGGGGCTACACCTTC
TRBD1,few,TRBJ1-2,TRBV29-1,CSVQRAGGFDGYTF,TGCAGCGTACAACGGGCAGGGGGGTTTGATGGCTACACCTTC
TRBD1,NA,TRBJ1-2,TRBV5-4,CASSLEHRGGYGYTF,TGTGCCAGCAGCTTGGAGCACAGGGGGGGGTATGGCTACACCTTC
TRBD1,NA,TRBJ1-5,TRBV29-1,CSVGGQGVGQPQHF,TGCAGCGTGGGGGGACAGGGGGTAGGTCAGCCCCAGCATTTT